A single sample gave rise to the 10 T cell receptor beta chains below, sequenced in a study of cytomegalovirus exposure and HLA in healthy donors. PCR was performed using 60 Vbeta and 13 Jbeta primers. Generated by immunoSEQ multiplex PCR, the TCRdb table keeps only in-frame clones and is missing some. This sample's clone table lists tens of thousands of clones. Sequences were obtained from PBMCs. Receptor source: a man between 60 and 70 years old in good health and CMV-seropositive.

V is TRBV7-9 and J is TRBJ2-7; perhaps TRBD1 as D (6 bases). V gave up 5 bases and J gave up 5 bases, with 13 bases separating them. Germline V gene lookup returns CDR1 SEHNR and CDR2 FQNEAQ (reference sequence). The CDR3 consists of 13 residues. This CDR3 reads CASSPTGIHEQYF. CDR3 DNA: TGTGCCAGCAGCCCCACAGGGATCCACGAGCAGTACTTC.

The chain employs TRBV5-4 and TRBJ2-5; tentatively, D is TRBD2 (6 bases). Germline CDR1 is SGHNT and CDR2 is YYREEE (reference sequence). V lost 4 bases to trimming and J lost 5 bases, with 18 bases between them. The CDR3 is 15 amino acids. CDR3 residues: CASSPIPGTGETQYF. The CDR3 DNA sequence: TGTGCCAGCAGCCCTATTCCAGGGACTGGGGAGACCCAGTACTTC.

The chain joins TRBV4-1 to TRBJ2-6; tentatively, D is TRBD1 (6 bases). V was cut by 2 bases and J by 4 bases, with 21 bases left in between. Germline CDR1 and CDR2: MGHRA and YSYEKL. The CDR3 extends over 19 amino acids. The CDR3 DNA follows: TGCGCCAGCAGCCAATCGCCAAAAGCCCAGGGGTCCGGGGCCAACGTCCTGACTTTC. Protein sequence: CASSQSPKAQGSGANVLTF.

The chain couples TRBV19 to TRBJ1-1; TRBD1 agrees at 10 bases. The CDR3 extends over 14 amino acids. CDR1 and CDR2 (germline): LNHDA, SQIVND (reference sequence). Unmatched junction bases numbered 3, after V lost 6 bases and J lost 2 bases. CDR3 in amino acids: CASRGTGANTEAFF. In DNA form, the CDR3 reads TGTGCCAGTAGGGGGACAGGGGCAAACACTGAAGCTTTCTTT.

This rearrangement joins TRBV6-6 to TRBJ2-7; D unresolved. The CDR3 has 11 residues. CDR1 is MNHNY, CDR2 SVGAGI, per germline (reference sequence). Trimming took 5 bases from V and 3 from J, leaving 5 bases between them. The CDR3 here is CASSDIYEQYF. The CDR3 region has the DNA TGTGCCAGCAGTGACATCTACGAGCAGTACTTC.

V usage is TRBV5-6 and J usage is TRBJ2-3, with no clear D. Germline V gives CDR1 SGHDT, CDR2 YYEEEE. This CDR3 has 14 amino acids. V was pared by 1 base and J by 2 bases, with 8 bases between. This CDR3 reads CASSLRRITDTQYF. In DNA form, the CDR3 reads TGTGCCAGCAGCTTGAGGCGGATCACAGATACGCAGTATTTT.

The chain links TRBV10-3 to TRBJ1-2; 10 nucleotides match TRBD1. The CDR3 loop spans 14 amino acids. Germline V gene sequence: CDR1 ENHRY, CDR2 SYGVKD. The V gene end was trimmed by 3 bases and the J gene end by 4 bases; junction bases not matched to a gene: 2. This CDR3 reads CAISDRDRGYGYTF. For the CDR3, the DNA is TGTGCCATCAGTGACCGGGACAGGGGCTATGGCTACACCTTC.

V and J are TRBV6-1 and TRBJ1-1; TRBD1 aligns across 7 bases. Germline CDR1 reads MNHNS; CDR2 reads SASEGT. The CDR3 loop spans 14 amino acids. J lost 2 bases, V lost 6 bases, and 6 bases had no gene match. The DNA for the CDR3 is TGTGCCAGCAGCGCAGACAGGGTAAACACTGAAGCTTTCTTT. It yields the protein CASSADRVNTEAFF.

This chain connects TRBV6-1 to TRBJ2-1; TRBD2 aligns across 7 bases. This CDR3 has 17 residues. The germline V gene encodes CDR1 MNHNS and CDR2 SASEGT. J lost 4 bases, V lost 2 bases, and 11 bases had no gene match. CDR3 coding DNA: TGTGCCAGCAGTGAAAGGTTCTCTAGCGGAGAATACAATGAGCAGTTCTTC. It is translated as CASSERFSSGEYNEQFF.

The CDR3 reads CASSFEGAYEQYF. The CDR3 nucleotides read TGTGCCAGCAGCTTCGAGGGAGCTTACGAGCAGTACTTC. The J gene is TRBJ2-7, the V gene TRBV11-2; possibly TRBD2 for D (5 bases). Trimming took 3 bases from V and 4 from J, leaving 10 bases between them. Germline CDR1 and CDR2: SGHAT and FQNNGV. The CDR3 has 13 amino acids.